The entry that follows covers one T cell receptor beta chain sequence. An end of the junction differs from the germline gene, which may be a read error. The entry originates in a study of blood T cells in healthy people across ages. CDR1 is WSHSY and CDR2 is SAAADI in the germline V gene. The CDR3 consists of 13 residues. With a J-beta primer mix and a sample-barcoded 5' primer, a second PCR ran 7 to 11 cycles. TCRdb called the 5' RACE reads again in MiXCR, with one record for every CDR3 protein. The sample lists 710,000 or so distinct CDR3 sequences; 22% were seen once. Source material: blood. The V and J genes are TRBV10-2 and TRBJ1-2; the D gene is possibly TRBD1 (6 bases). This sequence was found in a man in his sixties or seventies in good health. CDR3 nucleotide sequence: TGCGCCAGTAGTGCACAGGGAAATGGTGGCTACACCTTC. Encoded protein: CASSAQGNGGYTF.